The present T cell receptor beta chain was sequenced within a study of cytomegalovirus exposure and HLA in healthy donors. Findings of the study overall: HLA allele associations emerged for 17,000 or so TCR beta sequences in a later analysis, at 0.05 false discovery rate.

As to this clone: Antigen unknown.

This PCR relied on a set of 60 Vbeta primers and 13 Jbeta primers. The assay was immunoSEQ multiplex PCR, and TCRdb's table has in-frame clones only and misses some. The sample holds 85,000 to 110,000 clones, roughly 80% seen once. Trimming cost V 3 bases and J 4 bases; bases outside gene matches: 1. This CDR3 is 15 amino acids long. Germline CDR1 is KGHSH and CDR2 is LQKENI. Sequenced sample: PBMCs. The receptor's source is a man aged 45-65 years in good health and CMV-seropositive. The rearrangement joins TRBV18 to TRBJ2-2; TRBD2 aligns across 11 bases. The CDR3 sequence: CASSPGTSGTGELFF. CDR3 nucleotide sequence: TGTGCCAGCTCACCTGGGACTAGCGGCACCGGGGAGCTGTTTTTT.